This T cell receptor beta chain is from a study of cytomegalovirus exposure and HLA in healthy donors. Study-level background: Approximately 200 million T cells yielded 117 million unique TCR beta sequences in earlier analysis.

In regard to this clone: Antigen unknown.

The CDR3 spans 11 residues. CDR1 and CDR2 from the germline V gene are MNHNS and SASEGT. V lost 5 bases and J lost 4, with 6 bases in between. The PCR employed 60 Vbeta primers together with 13 Jbeta primers. TCRdb keeps only in-frame clones here, not all; method: immunoSEQ multiplex PCR. The table records 200,000 or so clones, 70% to 90% of them present only once. Study results and caveats: With DRB1 most and HLA-C fewest, TCR association rates differed between HLA loci in a later analysis. Some V segments, TRBV6-2 and TRBV6-3 among them, were indistinguishable and were therefore excluded. Investigators reported fewer than 200 TCR beta chains as tied to cytomegalovirus.

The sequenced sample consisted of PBMCs. This sequence originates from a woman aged 18-30 years in good health and CMV-seropositive. The genes are TRBV6-1 and TRBJ2-7; D unclear. CDR3 in amino acids: CASSNRYEQYF. The CDR3 DNA reads TGTGCCAGCAGTAATCGGTACGAGCAGTACTTC.